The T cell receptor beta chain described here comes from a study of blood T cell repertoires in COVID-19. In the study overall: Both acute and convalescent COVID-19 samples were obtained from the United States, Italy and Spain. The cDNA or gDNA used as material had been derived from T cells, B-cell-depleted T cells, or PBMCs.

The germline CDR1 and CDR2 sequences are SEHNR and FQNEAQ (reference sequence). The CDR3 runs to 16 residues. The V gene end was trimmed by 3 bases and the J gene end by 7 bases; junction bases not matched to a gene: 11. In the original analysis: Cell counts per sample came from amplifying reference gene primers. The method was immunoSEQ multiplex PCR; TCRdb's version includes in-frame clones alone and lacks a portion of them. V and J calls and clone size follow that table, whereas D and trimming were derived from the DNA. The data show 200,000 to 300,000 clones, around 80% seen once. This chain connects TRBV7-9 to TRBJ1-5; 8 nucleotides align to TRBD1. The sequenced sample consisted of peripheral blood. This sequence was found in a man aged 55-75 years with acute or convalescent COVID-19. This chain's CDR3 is CASSLGTGRIDQPQHF. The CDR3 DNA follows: TGTGCCAGCAGCTTGGGGACAGGCAGGATAGACCAGCCCCAGCATTTT. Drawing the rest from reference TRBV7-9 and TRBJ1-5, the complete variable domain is DTGVSQNPRHKITKRGQNVTFRCDPISEHNRLYWYRQTLGQGPEFLTYFQNEAQLEKSRLLSDRFSAERPKGSFSTLEIQRTEQGDSAMYLCASSLGTGRIDQPQHFGDGTRLSIL.